Below, 30 T cell receptor beta chains from the same sample are listed, as sequenced in a study of cytomegalovirus exposure and HLA in healthy donors (dated by TCRdb to the late 2010s). The library was obtained by the immunoSEQ multiplex PCR assay. The multiplex PCR relied on a mix of 60 forward primers for TCR Vbeta segments and 13 reverse primers for TCR Jbeta segments. TCRdb obtained this table from immuneACCESS and retained in-frame rearrangements with V and J assigned. These tables miss some clones; where compared with another copy, unresolved V genes account for less than half of the shortfall, and the remainder is unexplained. This sample holds approximately 160,000 clones; 60% to 80% were observed only once. In total, the top ten clones hold about 4.9% of the sample. Material for sequencing was PBMCs. These receptors were collected from a male donor in good health and CMV-seronegative.

This clone was counted only a few times. The rearrangement uses TRBV19 and TRBJ2-2; a weak D match, TRBD1 (5 bases). The CDR3 runs 15 residues. CDR1 LNHDA and CDR2 SQIVND come from the germline V gene (reference sequence). The ends were cut back, 4 bases at V and 6 bases at J, with 15 bases in the middle. CDR3 sequence: CASSSGRVIAGELFF. The CDR3 DNA reads as TGTGCCAGTAGTAGTGGCAGGGTGATCGCCGGGGAGCTGTTTTTT. Complete variable domain (other parts from reference TRBV19 and TRBJ2-2): DGGITQSPKYLFRKEGQNVTLSCEQNLNHDAMYWYRQDPGQGLRLIYYSQIVNDFQKGDIAEGYSVSREKKESFPLTVTSAQKNPTAFYLCASSSGRVIAGELFFGEGSRLTVL.

The chain carries TRBV19 and TRBJ2-1, with 15 bases fitting TRBD2. V lost 4 bases and J lost 4; bases outside the gene matches: 5. In germline, CDR1 is LNHDA, CDR2 SQIVND (reference sequence). CDR3 length equals 17 residues. The CDR3, as DNA: TGTGCCAGTAGTAGGGGACTAGCGGGGGGACTATACAATGAGCAGTTCTTC. It is translated as CASSRGLAGGLYNEQFF.

This clone was counted only a few times. This chain uses TRBV7-9 with TRBJ2-3, with D possibly being TRBD2 (6 bases). Between the trimmed V and J ends, which lost 3 bases and 0 bases, there was a span of 13 bases. Germline V gives CDR1 SEHNR, CDR2 FQNEAQ (reference sequence). This CDR3 comprises 16 residues. The CDR3 DNA follows: TGTGCCAGCAGCTTGGGACTTCTTCCTAGCACAGATACGCAGTATTTT. Its translation: CASSLGLLPSTDTQYF.

The chain links TRBV30 to TRBJ1-2; possibly TRBD1 for D (6 bases). Germline CDR1 GTSNPN, CDR2 SVGIG (reference sequence). V lost 4 bases to trimming and J lost 5 bases, with 26 bases between them. This CDR3 has 17 amino acids. For the CDR3, the DNA is TGTGCCTGGACCAGCCCCGCCCAGGGGCGGCGGAGATATGGCTACACCTTC. Its protein is CAWTSPAQGRRRYGYTF.

CDR3 sequence reads: CASRLGPGSIRGAGMNTEAFF. For the CDR3, the DNA is TGTGCAAGTCGCTTAGGCCCGGGATCCATCAGGGGCGCTGGTATGAACACTGAAGCTTTCTTT. This chain uses TRBV12-2 with TRBJ1-1; whether TRBD1, the table's D call, matches the DNA was not checked. TRBV12-2 is reported as a pseudogene. This CDR3 is built from 21 residues.

A note on this clone: Other DNA sequences in this specimen translate into the identical CDR3. The J gene is TRBJ2-7, the V gene TRBV6-5, with 9 positions matching TRBD1. The CDR3 is 14 residues long. The V gene end was trimmed by 3 bases and the J gene end by 3 bases; junction bases not matched to a gene: 3. Per germline, CDR1 MNHEY and CDR2 SVGAGI. The CDR3 DNA reads TGTGCCAGCAGTTATTCGGACAGGGGCTACGAGCAGTACTTC. Its protein product is CASSYSDRGYEQYF.

V is TRBV28 and J is TRBJ1-2; D unresolved. Germline V gene lookup returns CDR1 MDHEN and CDR2 SYDVKM. This CDR3 is built from 15 residues. The V gene lost 10 bases and the J gene lost 6 bases, with 24 bases spanning the gap. The CDR3 DNA is TGTGCCACCTACCCGGAGGGCCAGAAAAGAGATGGCTACACCTTC. This sequence encodes CATYPEGQKRDGYTF.

The rearrangement links TRBV14 to TRBJ1-2; D is uncertain. Trimming pared 6 bases from V and 2 bases from J, leaving 10 bases between. The CDR3 sequence is 13 residues long. Germline V CDR1 and CDR2: SGHDN, FVKESK. CDR3 nucleotides: TGTGCCAGCAGAGCAGGCCTCAACTATGGCTACACCTTC. It translates to CASRAGLNYGYTF.

V and J are TRBV19 and TRBJ2-2; TRBD2 aligns across 7 bases. Losses at the gene ends were 5 bases for V and 0 bases for J; bases not matched to a gene: 12. The CDR3 has 18 amino acids. Germline V gives CDR1 LNHDA, CDR2 SQIVND (reference sequence). CDR3 nucleotides: TGTGCCAGTAGTCCGGGGACTAACGGGAGAGCGAACACCGGGGAGCTGTTTTTT. It encodes CASSPGTNGRANTGELFF.

The chain joins TRBV6-5 to TRBJ1-1, with TRBD1 matching over 7 bases. CDR1 is MNHEY and CDR2 is SVGAGI in the germline V gene. V was pared by 6 bases and J by 3 bases, with 7 bases of the junction left unmatched. The length of the CDR3 is 14 residues. This chain's CDR3 is CASRLTGDYTEAFF. The CDR3 nucleotides are TGTGCCAGCAGACTCACAGGGGATTACACTGAAGCTTTCTTT.

This clone occurred a few times. The V and J genes are TRBV6-5 and TRBJ1-1; TRBD1 agrees at 12 bases. The V segment lost 2 bases and the J segment 11 bases; nucleotides outside the gene matches: 9. CDR1 MNHEY and CDR2 SVGAGI come from the germline V gene. The CDR3 runs 15 residues. This chain's CDR3 is CASSYDPGQGARAFF. The DNA for the CDR3 is TGTGCCAGCAGTTACGATCCGGGACAGGGGGCGAGGGCTTTCTTT.

The V call is TRBV2, the J call TRBJ2-5, with TRBD2 identical over 9 bases. After removal of 10 bases from V and 2 bases from J, the junction contained 5 bases not matched to a gene. The CDR3 sequence is 13 residues long. The germline gives CDR1 SNHLY, CDR2 FYNNEI. The DNA for the CDR3 is TGTGCCACCAAGCGGGGGGAACAAGAGACCCAGTACTTC. Translating gives CATKRGEQETQYF.

The chain joins TRBV6-5 to TRBJ2-5; TRBD1 matches at 9 bases. The CDR3 has 15 amino acids. The trim removed 4 bases at V and 6 bases at J, leaving 9 bases unmatched. The germline V gene has CDR1 MNHEY and CDR2 SVGAGI. The CDR3: CASSFPGQGRQTQYF. The DNA of the CDR3 is TGTGCCAGCAGTTTCCCTGGACAGGGGCGGCAGACCCAGTACTTC.

The rearrangement links TRBV7-2 to TRBJ2-1; TRBD2 agrees at 10 bases. The V and J ends lost 5 bases and 8 bases, in that order; junction bases with no gene match: 9. Germline CDR1 SGHTA, CDR2 FQGNSA. The CDR3 runs 15 residues. The chain's CDR3 is CASSLTSGKGYEQFF. The CDR3 coding sequence is TGTGCCAGCAGCCTCACTAGCGGGAAAGGGTATGAGCAGTTCTTC.

The gene calls are TRBV29-1 and TRBJ2-7; D call uncertain. Trimming took off 2 bases at V and 4 bases at J, with 6 bases between the two ends. There are 11 residues in the CDR3. CDR1 and CDR2 from the germline V gene are SQVTM and ANQGSEA. CDR3 in amino acids: CSVEYQYEQYF. The CDR3 DNA reads as TGCAGCGTTGAATACCAGTACGAGCAGTACTTC.

The chain joins TRBV5-1 to TRBJ1-4; D gene uncertain. Germline loops: CDR1 SGHRS, CDR2 YFSETQ. This CDR3 has 15 amino acids. With 3 bases removed from V and 0 bases from J, the gap between germline ends came to 9 bases. The CDR3 loop reads CASSYTGTTNEKLFF. CDR3 nucleotides: TGCGCCAGCAGCTACACCGGGACAACTAATGAAAAACTGTTTTTT.

This clone showed up just a few times. This chain links TRBV5-1 with TRBJ1-4; unclear D gene. The CDR3 loop spans 12 amino acids. The germline V and J ends were trimmed by 2 bases and 8 bases, with 7 bases remaining between them. Per the germline V gene, CDR1 is SGHRS and CDR2 is YFSETQ. The CDR3 loop reads CASSFPGEKLFF. The DNA for the CDR3 is TGCGCCAGCAGCTTCCCGGGGGAAAAACTGTTTTTT.

The rearrangement links TRBV6-1 to TRBJ2-7; 7 nucleotides line up with TRBD1. The CDR3 covers 12 residues. CDR1 and CDR2 from the germline V gene are MNHNS and SASEGT. The J segment lost 3 bases and the V segment lost 6 bases, leaving 2 bases of the junction unmatched. The CDR3 is CASSAGGYEQYF. In DNA, the CDR3 is TGTGCCAGCAGCGCAGGGGGCTACGAGCAGTACTTC.

J is TRBJ2-3 and V is TRBV7-8; TRBD2 matches at 9 bases. V trimming: 1 base; J trimming: 2 bases; junction bases outside the gene matches: 10. The CDR3 consists of 18 residues. Per the germline V gene, CDR1 is SGHVS and CDR2 is FQNEAQ. CDR3 sequence: CASSLGVLAGQFTDTQYF. The CDR3 DNA follows: TGTGCCAGCAGCTTAGGGGTCCTAGCGGGACAATTCACAGATACGCAGTATTTT.

The sample holds a few counts of this clone. The CDR3 nucleotides read TGTGCCAGCAGCCTGACAGGGGAGCCCAATTCACCCCTCCACTTT. Its translation is CASSLTGEPNSPLHF. The rearrangement uses TRBV5-4 and TRBJ1-6; 8 bases are shared with TRBD1. V lost 4 bases and J lost 7; bases outside the gene matches: 7. CDR1 SGHNT and CDR2 YYREEE come from the germline V gene (reference sequence). The CDR3 loop spans 15 amino acids.

The chain is built from TRBV7-2 and TRBJ1-5; D remains unclear. This CDR3 is 15 amino acids long. Germline CDR1 SGHTA, CDR2 FQGNSA. Between the trimmed V and J ends, which lost 2 bases and 9 bases, there was a span of 17 bases. The CDR3 reads CASSLSAGGFRPQHF. The CDR3 DNA reads as TGTGCCAGCAGCTTATCAGCGGGTGGGTTTCGGCCCCAGCATTTT.

This clone was observed a few times. The rearrangement links TRBV5-5 to TRBJ1-4; 7 bases are a match to TRBD1. The V gene's germline CDR1 is SGHKS and CDR2 YYEKEE (reference sequence). The CDR3 has 16 amino acids. The junction had 10 bases not matched to a gene; V was cut back by 3 bases and J by 5 bases. The CDR3 region is CASSSLGGRVNEKLFF. As DNA, the CDR3 is TGTGCCAGCAGCTCATTAGGGGGCAGGGTCAATGAAAAACTGTTTTTT.

This clone appeared a few times. This chain uses TRBV10-1 with TRBJ2-2; maybe TRBD1 (5 bases). Germline loops: CDR1 WNHNN, CDR2 SYGVQD (reference sequence). With 8 bases removed from V and 0 bases from J, the gap between germline ends came to 16 bases. This CDR3 has 16 residues. The CDR3 loop is CASLGDFRANTGELFF. The CDR3 region has the DNA TGCGCCAGCTTAGGGGATTTTAGAGCGAACACCGGGGAGCTGTTTTTT.

The CDR3, as DNA: TGTGCCACCAGCAGAGCCCGGACAGGGCCCTACGAGCAGTACTTC. Encoded protein: CATSRARTGPYEQYF. This chain joins TRBV15 and TRBJ2-7; 8 bases fit TRBD1. CDR1 LNHNV and CDR2 YYDKDF come from the germline V gene (reference sequence). The CDR3 has 15 residues. J was trimmed by 2 bases and V by 1 base; bases with no gene match: 4.

The V gene is TRBV30, the J gene TRBJ1-1; tentative D call: TRBD1 (6 bases). In germline, CDR1 is GTSNPN, CDR2 SVGIG (reference sequence). V was shortened by 2 bases and J by 6 bases, with 10 bases between the two germline ends. This CDR3 has 12 residues. CDR3: CAWSRGGPEAFF. CDR3 nucleotides: TGTGCCTGGAGTCGGGGGGGCCCTGAAGCTTTCTTT.

The chain combines TRBV9 with TRBJ2-7; 8 nucleotides match TRBD2. The CDR3 spans 15 residues. J was trimmed by 5 bases and V by 3 bases; bases with no gene match: 10. The germline CDR1 and CDR2 sequences are SGDLS and YYNGEE. The CDR3 DNA follows: TGTGCCAGCAGCGACCACGGGAGGGCCCAGAACGAGCAGTACTTC. Its protein is CASSDHGRAQNEQYF.

J is TRBJ1-2 and V is TRBV19; D perhaps matches TRBD1 (5 bases). This CDR3 is 12 amino acids long. Trimming took 5 bases from V and 4 from J, leaving 8 bases between them. CDR1 is LNHDA, CDR2 SQIVND, per germline (reference sequence). CDR3 amino acids: CASSQGGYGYTF. CDR3 in DNA: TGTGCCAGTAGTCAGGGCGGCTATGGCTACACCTTC.

The chain uses TRBV7-3 and TRBJ2-7; 7 bases align to TRBD2. The V gene's germline CDR1 is SGHTA and CDR2 FQGTGA. The J segment lost 0 bases and the V segment lost 5 bases, leaving 7 bases of the junction unmatched. The CDR3 is 15 residues long. The CDR3 spells CASSLSGGSSYEQYF. CDR3 nucleotide sequence: TGTGCCAGCAGCCTCTCGGGCGGGAGCTCCTACGAGCAGTACTTC.

V gene TRBV7-3 combines with J gene TRBJ2-1, with TRBD2 matching 12 bases. The CDR3 runs 17 residues. The junction had 5 bases not matched to a gene; V was cut back by 5 bases and J by 0 bases. The germline CDR1 and CDR2 sequences are SGHTA and FQGTGA. The CDR3 region has the DNA TGTGCCAGCAGCCATCCGACTAGCGGGAGCTCCTACAATGAGCAGTTCTTC. The encoded protein is CASSHPTSGSSYNEQFF.

This clone was seen a few times. The gene calls are TRBV7-2 and TRBJ2-7; 7 bases are shared with TRBD2. Germline CDR1 is SGHTA and CDR2 is FQGNSA. CDR3 length equals 14 residues. The V segment lost 2 bases and the J segment 0 bases; nucleotides outside the gene matches: 1. The CDR3 is CASSLSGGSYEQYF. The CDR3 DNA reads as TGTGCCAGCAGCTTATCGGGGGGCTCCTACGAGCAGTACTTC.